The 7 T cell receptor beta chains below all came from one sample that was sequenced in a study of T cells after yellow fever vaccination. TCRdb reprocessed the 5' RACE reads via MiXCR and lists one record per CDR3 protein. Of tens of thousands of distinct CDR3 sequences in the sample, 5% to 8.5% were seen once. The input for sequencing was PBMCs, either bulk or a sorted T-cell subset (CD4+, CD8+, memory, or dextramer-sorted; not recorded which), taken on the day of the first yellow fever vaccination. Receptor source: a man aged 18 to 30 who received the YFV17D yellow fever vaccine.

This clonotype was detected ten times or more. This chain connects TRBV20-1 to TRBJ2-3; 12 nucleotides align to TRBD2. CDR1 is DFQATT, CDR2 SNEGSKA, per germline (reference sequence). The CDR3 loop spans 17 amino acids. Germline trimming cut 3 bases from V and 0 bases from J; bases unmatched to any gene: 7. The CDR3, as DNA: TGCAGTGCTAGGTTTCTAGCGGGGGGGCCCAGCACAGATACGCAGTATTTT. The encoded protein is CSARFLAGGPSTDTQYF.

This clonotype was seen a single time. This sequence may be a read error, since a much larger clone differs from it by one base. The V and J genes are TRBV20-1 and TRBJ2-2; 9 bases are shared with TRBD1. This CDR3 has 15 amino acids. Germline V CDR1 and CDR2: DFQATT, SNEGSKA (reference sequence). J gave up 6 bases and V 5 bases, and 10 bases lay outside the gene matches. The CDR3 DNA sequence: TGCAGTGCTCCAGCGCCGAGACAGGGGGCCGGGGAGCTGTTTTTT. This codes for CSAPAPRQGAGELFF.

This clonotype was found many times. This chain uses TRBV27 with TRBJ2-3; D gene uncertain. The germline V and J ends were trimmed by 5 bases and 6 bases, with 15 bases remaining between them. Germline CDR1 reads MNHEY; CDR2 reads SMNVEV (reference sequence). CDR3 length: 14 amino acids. The CDR3 sequence is CASSPSRIGDTQYF. The CDR3 DNA is TGTGCCAGCAGTCCCTCGAGGATTGGGGATACGCAGTATTTT.

This clonotype was found many times. This chain uses TRBV10-1 with TRBJ2-3, with D hard to call. V was clipped by 4 bases and J by 2 bases, with 7 bases between them. This CDR3 has 13 residues. Germline V gene data show CDR1 as WNHNN and CDR2 as SYGVQD (reference sequence). The CDR3 nucleotides read TGCGCCAGCAGTGCCGGTCTCACAGATACGCAGTATTTT. It specifies CASSAGLTDTQYF.

This clonotype was seen a few times. V gene TRBV5-4 combines with J gene TRBJ1-1; TRBD1 might be the D (5 bases). This CDR3 comprises 14 residues. Trimming removed 0 bases at V and 6 bases at J, with 12 bases between. Per germline, CDR1 SGHNT and CDR2 YYREEE (reference sequence). Written as DNA, the CDR3 is TGTGCCAGCAGCTTGGGGGGGACGCTGGCTGAAGCTTTCTTT. Its protein product is CASSLGGTLAEAFF.

This clonotype was seen repeatedly, ten times or more. The chain couples TRBV4-1 to TRBJ2-6; 9 bases match TRBD1. This CDR3 region has 19 residues. Per germline, CDR1 MGHRA and CDR2 YSYEKL. V lost 0 bases, J lost 4 bases, and 10 bases stayed unmatched. The CDR3 region has the DNA TGCGCCAGCAGCCAAGATAGGACGGGACAGGGCTCCGGGGCCAACGTCCTGACTTTC. Its protein product is CASSQDRTGQGSGANVLTF.

This clonotype has a count of ten or more. The V gene is TRBV5-1, the J gene TRBJ1-1; no reliable D call. From germline, CDR1 is SGHRS and CDR2 YFSETQ. The CDR3 runs 14 residues. Trimming removed 2 bases at V and 2 bases at J, with 10 bases between. The CDR3: CASSLGRTNTEAFF. CDR3 nucleotides: TGCGCCAGCAGCTTAGGGCGGACTAACACTGAAGCTTTCTTT.